This entry lists 27 T cell receptor beta chains sequenced from one sample in a study of T cell repertoires in cytomegalovirus infection. These receptors' targets are unknown. One entry per CDR3 protein results from TCRdb running MiXCR on the reads. The sample consists of roughly 100,000 distinct CDR3 sequences, less than 55% of them appearing once. This specimen consisted of CD8+ T cells from cultured PBMCs, obtained from culture after CMV antigen stimulation. The receptor source for this set is a human donor in good health (CMV status not recorded). Some clones in this sample may be carry-over from other donors' samples.

The CDR3 sequence: CASSEGSVLGLAGLLDEQFF. Written as DNA, the CDR3 is TGTGCCAGCAGTGAAGGTTCGGTTTTGGGACTAGCGGGTTTACTCGATGAGCAGTTCTTC. The chain links TRBV6-1 to TRBJ2-1; 12 bases align to TRBD2. This CDR3 spans 20 amino acids. Per germline, CDR1 MNHNS and CDR2 SASEGT. V lost 1 base, J lost 8 bases, and 18 bases stayed unmatched.

The chain recombines TRBV7-3 with TRBJ1-2; D gene ambiguous. V lost 2 bases and J 8 bases, leaving 9 bases between the germline ends. The CDR3 has 12 residues. Per germline, CDR1 SGHTA and CDR2 FQGTGA. Written as DNA, the CDR3 is TGTGCCAGCAGCTTATTTGATGACGGCTACACCTTC. This codes for CASSLFDDGYTF.

The V gene is TRBV7-9, the J gene TRBJ2-3; no clear D. Looked up from germline, CDR1 is SEHNR and CDR2 is FQNEAQ (reference sequence). This CDR3 is 14 amino acids long. Trimming took off 3 bases at V and 0 bases at J, with 7 bases between the two ends. CDR3 DNA sequence: TGTGCCAGCAGCTTTACTTCTAGCACAGATACGCAGTATTTT. Its protein product is CASSFTSSTDTQYF.

This clonotype was seen a handful of times. The chain recombines TRBV11-3 with TRBJ2-7, with D possibly called TRBD1 or TRBD2 (5 bases each). The germline V gene encodes CDR1 SGHNT and CDR2 YENEEA. V was cut by 5 bases and J by 3 bases, with 17 bases left in between. The CDR3 has 15 amino acids. DNA for the CDR3: TGTGCCAGCAGCCGAGCAACCGGGGCCCTCTACGAGCAGTACTTC. Translating it yields CASSRATGALYEQYF.

CDR3 residues: CASSLTENTGELFF. DNA of the CDR3: TGTGCCAGCAGCTTGACAGAGAACACCGGGGAGCTGTTTTTT. This chain uses TRBV5-6 with TRBJ2-2; no clear D gene. This CDR3 contains 14 residues. The V end lost 1 base, the J end lost 1 base, and 5 bases lay between the germline ends. The germline CDR1 and CDR2 sequences are SGHDT and YYEEEE.

The CDR3 coding sequence is TGTGCCAGCAGCTCACTCGACACCTTCAATGATACGCAGTATTTT. Its protein is CASSSLDTFNDTQYF. The J gene is TRBJ2-3, the V gene TRBV27; the D is unclear. This CDR3 region has 15 residues. V lost 6 bases and J 6 bases, leaving 19 bases between the germline ends. Germline values: CDR1 MNHEY, CDR2 SMNVEV (reference sequence).

At least ten counts were recorded for this clonotype. The chain couples TRBV7-6 to TRBJ2-7; no firm D call. V was shortened by 1 base and J by 4 bases, with 8 bases between the two germline ends. The CDR3 spans 13 residues. Germline loops: CDR1 SGHVS, CDR2 FNYEAQ. CDR3 residues: CASSLGFGYEQYF. The CDR3 nucleotides are TGTGCCAGCAGCTTAGGGTTTGGGTACGAGCAGTACTTC.

V and J are TRBV28 and TRBJ2-2; perhaps TRBD1 as D (5 bases). The CDR3 length is 17 residues. Germline-derived CDR1 and CDR2 are MDHEN and SYDVKM. Trimming took off 5 bases at V and 4 bases at J, with 20 bases between the two ends. The CDR3 loop is CASSPISAPRVTGELFF. In DNA, the CDR3 is TGTGCCAGCAGTCCTATCTCCGCCCCCAGGGTCACCGGGGAGCTGTTTTTT.

The rearrangement links TRBV5-6 to TRBJ1-2, with D possibly TRBD1 on 5 matching bases. Germline CDR1 SGHDT, CDR2 YYEEEE. V shed 4 bases and J shed 2 bases, with 9 bases lying between them. The CDR3 is 13 residues long. This CDR3 reads CASSQSGNYGYTF. CDR3 DNA: TGTGCCAGCAGCCAGTCAGGGAACTATGGCTACACCTTC.

There are many counts of this clonotype. CDR3: CASSSPGREDTQYF. CDR3 DNA sequence: TGTGCCAGCAGTTCCCCGGGGAGGGAAGATACGCAGTATTTT. The chain couples TRBV12-3 or TRBV12-4 to TRBJ2-3, with 7 bases fitting TRBD2. This CDR3 has 14 amino acids. J gave up 5 bases and V 4 bases, and 6 bases lay outside the gene matches.

This sequence joins TRBV28 and TRBJ2-1; D call uncertain. V dropped 7 bases and J dropped 5 bases, with 3 bases sitting between them. There are 10 residues in the CDR3. CDR1 and CDR2 from the germline V gene are MDHEN and SYDVKM. CDR3 DNA sequence: TGTGCCAGCATGGACAATGAGCAGTTCTTC. Encoded protein: CASMDNEQFF. Full variable domain (outside the CDR3, taken from reference TRBV28 and TRBJ2-1): DVKVTQSSRYLVKRTGEKVFLECVQDMDHENMFWYRQDPGLGLRLIYFSYDVKMKEKGDIPEGYSVSREKKERFSLILESASTNQTSMYLCASMDNEQFFGPGTRLTVL.

The V gene is TRBV27, the J gene TRBJ1-1, with D possibly TRBD1 on 5 matching bases. Trimming pared 0 bases from V and 0 bases from J, leaving 14 bases between. This CDR3 spans 17 amino acids. Germline-derived CDR1 and CDR2 are MNHEY and SMNVEV (reference sequence). CDR3 amino acids: CASSLSSPGTLNTEAFF. The CDR3 DNA follows: TGTGCCAGCAGTTTATCGTCCCCGGGGACCCTGAACACTGAAGCTTTCTTT.

In its sample, this clonotype was seen a few times. This chain uses TRBV4-1 with TRBJ1-1; 12 bases fit TRBD1. With 0 bases clipped from V and 5 bases from J, the junction kept 4 bases outside the gene matches. The CDR3 extends over 16 amino acids. Germline loops: CDR1 MGHRA, CDR2 YSYEKL. CDR3 bases: TGCGCCAGCAGCCAAGATTGGGACAGGGGGCTTACTGAAGCTTTCTTT. Translation gives CASSQDWDRGLTEAFF.

This chain connects TRBV5-1 to TRBJ2-1; D perhaps matches TRBD2 (6 bases). With 0 bases removed from V and 5 bases from J, the gap between germline ends came to 12 bases. The CDR3 consists of 15 residues. Germline CDR1 SGHRS, CDR2 YFSETQ. CDR3 sequence: CASSLVAGLNNEQFF. The DNA for the CDR3 is TGCGCCAGCAGCTTGGTGGCGGGGCTTAACAATGAGCAGTTCTTC. Looking up the rest from reference TRBV5-1 and TRBJ2-1 gives the full variable domain: KAGVTQTPRYLIKTRGQQVTLSCSPISGHRSVSWYQQTPGQGLQFLFEYFSETQRNKGNFPGRFSGRQFSNSRSEMNVSTLELGDSALYLCASSLVAGLNNEQFFGPGTRLTVL.

The chain recombines TRBV7-2 with TRBJ2-2; D unclear. The CDR3 has 13 residues. CDR1 is SGHTA, CDR2 FQGNSA, per germline. V was clipped by 5 bases and J by 8 bases, with 12 bases between them. CDR3 DNA: TGTGCCAGCAGCCTATTCGGTGGGGGGGAGCTGTTTTTT. Its translation: CASSLFGGGELFF.

The V and J genes are TRBV12-3 or TRBV12-4 and TRBJ2-1; 8 bases match TRBD2. The CDR3 contains 16 residues. Germline trimming cut 0 bases from V and 1 base from J; bases unmatched to any gene: 2. The CDR3 sequence is CASSLASSGSYNEQFF. The CDR3 nucleotides read TGTGCCAGCAGTTTAGCGTCTAGCGGGTCCTACAATGAGCAGTTCTTC.

The CDR3 region is CASSLTGTPNTGELFF. CDR3 nucleotide sequence: TGTGCCAGCAGCTTAACCGGGACACCGAACACCGGGGAGCTGTTTTTT. The genes are TRBV7-3 and TRBJ2-2, with D tentatively TRBD1 (6 bases). The V end was cut by 0 bases, the J end by 0 bases, with 8 bases between. The CDR3 has 16 residues. Germline CDR1 is SGHTA and CDR2 is FQGTGA.

The rearrangement uses TRBV20-1 and TRBJ2-7; D remains unclear. V was cut by 5 bases and J by 6 bases, with 14 bases left in between. Germline V gene data show CDR1 as DFQATT and CDR2 as SNEGSKA (reference sequence). The CDR3 is 12 amino acids. DNA of the CDR3: TGCAGTGCTTACCGTGAGAGAGGCGAGCAGTACTTC. As protein: CSAYRERGEQYF.

This chain connects TRBV28 to TRBJ1-1; possible D gene TRBD1, 6 bases. The V and J ends lost 6 bases and 0 bases respectively, with 17 bases between them. The germline CDR1 and CDR2 sequences are MDHEN and SYDVKM. This CDR3 contains 16 residues. The CDR3 nucleotides read TGTGCCAGCAGACCCGGACAGATATACATGAACACTGAAGCTTTCTTT. This gives the protein CASRPGQIYMNTEAFF.

The CDR3 DNA reads as TGTGCCTGGCCAGGTGGTAGGGGCCACTATGGCTACACCTTC. As protein: CAWPGGRGHYGYTF. V and J are TRBV30 and TRBJ1-2; TRBD1 is a possible D gene (5 bases). Trimming removed 5 bases at V and 3 bases at J, with 16 bases between. CDR3 length equals 14 residues. Germline CDR1 GTSNPN, CDR2 SVGIG (reference sequence).

This clonotype has a handful of counts. The rearrangement uses TRBV14 and TRBJ1-6; no clear D. Per the germline V gene, CDR1 is SGHDN and CDR2 is FVKESK. V dropped 4 bases and J dropped 8 bases, with 21 bases sitting between them. CDR3 length: 17 residues. The CDR3 loop reads CASSLPLGPLADSPLHF. CDR3 DNA: TGTGCCAGCAGCCTACCACTAGGACCCTTAGCAGATTCACCCCTCCACTTT.

V is TRBV28 and J is TRBJ1-4; D perhaps matches TRBD1 (6 bases). The germline V and J ends were trimmed by 3 bases and 13 bases, with 18 bases remaining between them. The V gene's germline CDR1 is MDHEN and CDR2 SYDVKM. The CDR3 has 14 residues. In DNA form, the CDR3 reads TGTGCCAGCAGTTTCAGCGCGACAGGCGTGGGACTGTTTTTT. It is translated as CASSFSATGVGLFF.

V and J are TRBV12-3 or TRBV12-4 and TRBJ2-3; TRBD2 aligns across 13 bases. The CDR3 sequence is 17 residues long. Losses at the gene ends were 6 bases for V and 0 bases for J; bases not matched to a gene: 6. CDR3 in DNA: TGTGCCAGCAGGGGACTAGCGGGGAGCCGTAGCACAGATACGCAGTATTTT. This gives the protein CASRGLAGSRSTDTQYF.

This sequence joins TRBV29-1 and TRBJ2-5; D remains ambiguous. Trimming cost V 7 bases and J 5 bases, with 14 bases left between them. CDR3 length: 12 residues. CDR1 is SQVTM and CDR2 is ANQGSEA in the germline V gene. The chain's CDR3 is CSGIVLGETQYF. The CDR3 DNA follows: TGCAGCGGGATTGTGTTAGGGGAGACCCAGTACTTC.

In this sample, this clonotype turned up many times. The chain is built from TRBV28 and TRBJ1-2; no firm D call. Looked up from germline, CDR1 is MDHEN and CDR2 is SYDVKM. The CDR3 is 13 amino acids. V was cut by 8 bases and J by 4 bases, with 14 bases left in between. CDR3 bases: TGTGCCAGCTTAACAGCCCAAGGCTATGGCTACACCTTC. As protein: CASLTAQGYGYTF.

A few counts support this clonotype. This chain uses TRBV29-1 with TRBJ1-1, with 9 bases matching TRBD1. Germline CDR1 SQVTM, CDR2 ANQGSEA. V lost 4 bases to trimming and J lost 6 bases; unmatched junction nucleotides: 6. The CDR3 runs to 13 residues. The CDR3 DNA reads TGCAGCGTTGGTGGGGGACAGGGCTCTGAAGCTTTCTTT. This codes for CSVGGGQGSEAFF.

The rearrangement uses TRBV6-6 and TRBJ2-2, with 11 bases aligning to TRBD2. The CDR3 contains 16 residues. V gave up 6 bases and J gave up 3 bases; unmatched junction bases: 6. Germline CDR1 is MNHNY and CDR2 is SVGAGI (reference sequence). The CDR3 sequence is CASRELAGGYTGELFF. CDR3 DNA: TGTGCCAGCAGAGAGCTAGCGGGGGGATACACCGGGGAGCTGTTTTTT.